One and the same sample provided the 5 T cell receptor beta chains below, sequenced in a study of CD4 and CD8 cells across lung adenocarcinoma regions. Using its own MiXCR run on the PCR reads, TCRdb lists one record per CDR3 protein. There are around 15,000 distinct CDR3 sequences in the sample; approximately 50% occur only once, and around a third lies in the top ten. Sequencing was carried out using CD8+ T cells from the center of a lung tumor. Receptors originate from a female donor with lung adenocarcinoma. The CD4 and CD8 labels of this study may be unreliable.

The V and J genes are TRBV6-1 and TRBJ2-5, with D perhaps TRBD2 (6 bases). In germline, CDR1 is MNHNS, CDR2 SASEGT. The CDR3 runs to 13 residues. V lost 11 bases and J 7 bases, leaving 20 bases between the germline ends. CDR3 amino acids: CAVEGLPRGTQYF. The CDR3 region has the DNA TGTGCCGTCGAAGGACTACCAAGAGGGACCCAGTACTTC.

This clonotype was found once. An end of the junction does not agree with germline; a read error may underlie this. This chain uses TRBV10-3 with TRBJ2-3; no definite D call. CDR1 and CDR2 from the germline V gene are ENHRY and SYGVKD. The length of the CDR3 is 14 residues. The CDR3 DNA follows: TGTGCGGGCATCGGGTGCCGTCACACAGATACGCAGTACTTT. Translating gives CAGIGCRHTDTQYF.

In regard to this clonotype: The junction does not match germline at one end; this may be a read error. The genes are TRBV7-8 and TRBJ2-3; D gene uncertain. This CDR3 has 14 residues. Germline V lookup: CDR1 SGHVS, CDR2 FQNEAQ. DNA of the CDR3: TGTGCCAGCAGCTTAGGCTACGACACAGAGACGCAGTATTTT. Protein: CASSLGYDTETQYF. The full variable domain, its missing parts supplied by reference TRBV7-8 and TRBJ2-3, is GAGVSQSPRYKVAKRGQDVALRCDPISGHVSLFWYQQALGQGPEFLTYFQNEAQLDKSGLPSDRFFAERPEGSVSTLKIQRTQQEDSAVYLCASSLGYDTETQYFGPGTRLTVL.

The rearrangement uses TRBV5-4 and TRBJ2-1; no firm D call. V gave up 5 bases and J gave up 1 base, with 10 bases separating them. From germline, CDR1 is SGHNT and CDR2 YYREEE (reference sequence). The CDR3 has 14 residues. This chain's CDR3 is CASRPAASYNEQFF. DNA for the CDR3: TGTGCCAGCAGACCAGCCGCATCCTACAATGAGCAGTTCTTC.

J is TRBJ1-1 and V is TRBV6-5; D is perhaps TRBD1 (6 bases). The CDR3 runs to 14 residues. V was cut by 2 bases and J by 2 bases, with 9 bases left in between. Per the germline V gene, CDR1 is MNHEY and CDR2 is SVGAGI. The CDR3 DNA is TGTGCCAGCAGTTACGGGGGGGCCAACACTGAAGCTTTCTTT. Translated: CASSYGGANTEAFF.